Below, 24 T cell receptor beta chains from the same sample are listed, as sequenced in a study of cytotoxic CD8 clonotypes in ibrutinib-treated CLL. Libraries were prepared by immunoSEQ multiplex PCR; TCRdb keeps only in-frame clonotypes and omits some of them. The sample records more than 85,000 clones, roughly four fifths being singletons. The sequencing here drew on PBMCs, taken after 24 months of ibrutinib treatment. These receptors came from a human donor with chronic lymphocytic leukemia.

Only a few counts were recorded for this clone. The chain carries TRBV18 and TRBJ2-1; 10 bases fit TRBD2. Germline-derived CDR1 and CDR2 are KGHSH and LQKENI. CDR3 length equals 14 residues. J lost 5 bases, V lost 2 bases, and 0 bases had no gene match. The DNA for the CDR3 is TGTGCCAGCTCACCAGGACTAGCGGACAATGAGCAGTTCTTC. Protein product: CASSPGLADNEQFF.

The chain combines TRBV14 with TRBJ1-2; maybe TRBD1 (5 bases). The CDR3 totals 11 residues. The germline V and J ends were trimmed by 6 bases and 6 bases, with 8 bases remaining between them. Germline loops: CDR1 SGHDN, CDR2 FVKESK. The DNA for the CDR3 is TGTGCCAGCAGAGGGGTTGATGGCTACACCTTC. Translation: CASRGVDGYTF.

The table lists this clone with a count of one. V is TRBV6-5 and J is TRBJ1-5; D is unclear. Germline V gives CDR1 MNHEY, CDR2 SVGAGI. The CDR3 is 14 residues long. V lost 8 bases to trimming and J lost 0 bases, with 11 bases between them. The CDR3 loop is CASGSRGSNQPQHF. DNA of the CDR3: TGTGCCAGCGGCTCCCGGGGTAGCAATCAGCCCCAGCATTTT.

V and J are TRBV5-1 and TRBJ2-7, with 9 bases identical to TRBD1. This CDR3 is built from 14 residues. Germline V gene data show CDR1 as SGHRS and CDR2 as YFSETQ. V lost 0 bases and J lost 12; bases outside the gene matches: 10. Here the CDR3 DNA reads TGCGCCAGCAGCTTGGGGACAGGGGAAAATCGAGGGTACTTC. This translates into CASSLGTGENRGYF.

The chain couples TRBV7-2 to TRBJ2-1; 14 bases match TRBD2. CDR3 length: 17 residues. Germline assignment: CDR1 SGHTA and CDR2 FQGNSA. Germline trimming cut 5 bases from V and 7 bases from J; bases unmatched to any gene: 10. CDR3 sequence: CASSQGLAGGRANEQFF. The CDR3 DNA reads TGTGCCAGCAGCCAAGGACTAGCGGGAGGCAGGGCGAATGAGCAGTTCTTC. Full variable domain (rest looked up from reference TRBV7-2 and TRBJ2-1): GAGVSQSPSNKVTEKGKDVELRCDPISGHTALYWYRQSLGQGLEFLIYFQGNSAPDKSGLPSDRFSAERTGGSVSTLTIQRTQQEDSAVYLCASSQGLAGGRANEQFFGPGTRLTVL.

This clone appeared a few times. The chain is built from TRBV6-6 and TRBJ1-4; no firm D call. Germline lookup yields CDR1 MNHNY and CDR2 SVGAGI (reference sequence). The CDR3 sequence is 15 residues long. V was shortened by 1 base and J by 2 bases, with 8 bases between the two germline ends. The CDR3 loop is CASSYLARTNEKLFF. The DNA for the CDR3 is TGTGCCAGCAGTTACTTAGCCCGGACTAATGAAAAACTGTTTTTT.

The chain combines TRBV11-1 with TRBJ2-7, with 8 bases identical to TRBD1. The V segment lost 1 base and the J segment 4 bases; nucleotides outside the gene matches: 0. CDR3 size: 13 residues. Germline-derived CDR1 and CDR2 are SGHAT and FQDESV (reference sequence). In DNA, the CDR3 is TGTGCCAGCAGCTTAGGGGACAGGTACGAGCAGTACTTC. Translation: CASSLGDRYEQYF.

This chain connects TRBV18 to TRBJ1-1; no firm D call. Per germline, CDR1 KGHSH and CDR2 LQKENI. Trimming stripped 6 bases from V and 4 bases from J, with 15 bases between. The CDR3 sequence is 14 residues long. CDR3 sequence reads: CASSPDRAVTEAFF. Here the CDR3 DNA reads TGTGCCAGCTCCCCTGACCGGGCGGTCACTGAAGCTTTCTTT.

This clone was detected once. J is TRBJ1-5 and V is TRBV5-6, with 9 bases aligning to TRBD1. J was trimmed by 2 bases and V by 2 bases; bases with no gene match: 2. CDR1 SGHDT and CDR2 YYEEEE come from the germline V gene. This CDR3 has 15 residues. CDR3: CASSLQGAGNQPQHF. CDR3 DNA: TGTGCCAGCAGCTTACAGGGGGCCGGCAATCAGCCCCAGCATTTT.

Written as DNA, the CDR3 is TGTGCCAGTAGTATGAACAGGGGGTTCTACGAGCAGTACTTC. Translation: CASSMNRGFYEQYF. The chain links TRBV19 to TRBJ2-7; 8 bases are a match to TRBD1. V dropped 3 bases and J dropped 3; count of bases not matched to a gene: 4. The CDR3 length is 14 residues. Germline V gene lookup returns CDR1 LNHDA and CDR2 SQIVND (reference sequence).

The chain couples TRBV4-1 to TRBJ2-3, with TRBD2 matching over 12 bases. The CDR3 extends over 17 amino acids. Germline CDR1 MGHRA, CDR2 YSYEKL. Trimming took 3 bases from V and 8 from J; bases not matched to a gene: 12. The DNA for the CDR3 is TGCGCCAGCAGCCACCGACTAGCGGGAGAGGGTGGAGGTACGCAGTATTTT. It specifies CASSHRLAGEGGGTQYF.

This chain links TRBV2 with TRBJ2-7; D is unclear. This CDR3 is built from 15 residues. V lost 1 base and J 2 bases, leaving 12 bases between the germline ends. CDR1 and CDR2 from the germline V gene are SNHLY and FYNNEI. CDR3 sequence: CASSEGSLSPYEQYF. CDR3 sequence (DNA): TGTGCCAGCAGTGAAGGGTCACTGAGTCCCTACGAGCAGTACTTC. The whole variable domain, filled in from reference TRBV2 and TRBJ2-7, reads EPEVTQTPSHQVTQMGQEVILRCVPISNHLYFYWYRQILGQKVEFLVSFYNNEISEKSEIFDDQFSVERPDGSNFTLKIRSTKLEDSAMYFCASSEGSLSPYEQYFGPGTRLTVT.

This sequence joins TRBV19 and TRBJ1-4; tentatively, D is TRBD1 (5 bases). CDR3 length: 14 amino acids. V lost 5 bases and J lost 1, with 8 bases in between. Germline V lookup: CDR1 LNHDA, CDR2 SQIVND (reference sequence). CDR3 protein: CASSWQGTNEKLFF. The CDR3 DNA is TGTGCCAGTAGTTGGCAGGGAACTAATGAAAAACTGTTTTTT.

J is TRBJ1-1 and V is TRBV4-3, with 9 bases fitting TRBD1. The junction had 6 bases not matched to a gene; V was cut back by 0 bases and J by 10 bases. CDR3 length: 14 amino acids. Germline CDR1 reads LGHNA; CDR2 reads YSLEER. CDR3 sequence: CASSQERSGQGAFF. In DNA form, the CDR3 reads TGCGCCAGCAGCCAAGAGAGGTCGGGACAGGGAGCTTTCTTT.

The chain carries TRBV4-1 and TRBJ2-2, with a possible D match to TRBD1 (6 bases). CDR3 size: 18 residues. The ends were cut back, 1 base at V and 4 bases at J, with 19 bases in the middle. Germline V CDR1 and CDR2: MGHRA, YSYEKL. Here the CDR3 reads CASSQATPREGGTGELFF. DNA of the CDR3: TGCGCCAGCAGCCAAGCTACGCCCCGGGAAGGGGGCACCGGGGAGCTGTTTTTT.

This clone occurred a few times. The J gene is TRBJ2-7, the V gene TRBV19, with D possibly TRBD1 on 6 matching bases. Looked up from germline, CDR1 is LNHDA and CDR2 is SQIVND (reference sequence). V was clipped by 6 bases and J by 5 bases, with 26 bases between them. The CDR3 is 17 amino acids. The CDR3 DNA sequence: TGTGCCAGTAGCCTGCCGTTCCAGGGTGCTCCAGGGGACGAGCAGTACTTC. The encoded protein is CASSLPFQGAPGDEQYF.

The V gene is TRBV27, the J gene TRBJ1-1; D is perhaps TRBD1 (5 bases). V shed 2 bases and J shed 10 bases, with 17 bases lying between them. The CDR3 has 14 residues. Germline CDR1 MNHEY, CDR2 SMNVEV (reference sequence). As DNA, the CDR3 is TGTGCCAGCAGTTTAGGGGCCACCGGGCCTCGAGCTTTCTTT. This sequence encodes CASSLGATGPRAFF.

The V call is TRBV28, the J call TRBJ2-3; D is perhaps TRBD1 (6 bases). The CDR3 contains 15 residues. Germline CDR1 reads MDHEN; CDR2 reads SYDVKM. Trimming pared 5 bases from V and 2 bases from J, leaving 14 bases between. The CDR3 bases are TGTGCCAGCAGTCGACAGGCCATATACACAGATACGCAGTATTTT. It is translated as CASSRQAIYTDTQYF.

J is TRBJ1-2 and V is TRBV7-2; 12 nucleotides match TRBD1. V shed 3 bases and J 5 bases; nucleotides not matched to a gene: 7. The CDR3 has 16 amino acids. Per germline, CDR1 SGHTA and CDR2 FQGNSA. The CDR3 bases are TGTGCCAGCAGCTTGGGACAGGGGGCTCTGGGATATGGCTACACCTTC. Residues: CASSLGQGALGYGYTF. Complete variable domain (other parts from reference TRBV7-2 and TRBJ1-2): GAGVSQSPSNKVTEKGKDVELRCDPISGHTALYWYRQSLGQGLEFLIYFQGNSAPDKSGLPSDRFSAERTGGSVSTLTIQRTQQEDSAVYLCASSLGQGALGYGYTFGSGTRLTVV.

The V gene is TRBV14, the J gene TRBJ2-7; D might be TRBD1 (5 bases). The CDR3 is made up of 14 amino acids. Trimming pared 4 bases from V and 2 bases from J, leaving 12 bases between. Germline CDR1 is SGHDN and CDR2 is FVKESK. The CDR3, as DNA: TGTGCCAGCAGCCCGGGCCAAGGGGCCTACGAGCAGTACTTC. Protein sequence: CASSPGQGAYEQYF.

The J gene is TRBJ2-7, the V gene TRBV28, with D unclear. CDR3 length: 13 residues. V gave up 7 bases and J gave up 4 bases, with 14 bases separating them. Germline assignment: CDR1 MDHEN and CDR2 SYDVKM. The CDR3 coding sequence is TGTGCCAGCAAGGGCTTATTGGGGTACGAGCAGTACTTC. It encodes CASKGLLGYEQYF.

This chain joins TRBV27 and TRBJ2-2; perhaps TRBD2 as D (5 bases). Trimming took 4 bases from V and 5 from J, leaving 14 bases between them. Germline V gene data show CDR1 as MNHEY and CDR2 as SMNVEV (reference sequence). The CDR3 length is 15 residues. The CDR3 is CASSSWTGGTGELFF. CDR3 DNA: TGTGCCAGCAGTTCCTGGACGGGCGGGACCGGGGAGCTGTTTTTT.

Note on this clone: At one end, the junction sequence differs from germline, possibly due to a read error. The chain recombines TRBV7-7 with TRBJ2-1; 9 positions match TRBD2. Germline CDR1 SSHAT, CDR2 FNYEAQ (reference sequence). The CDR3 length is 20 residues. The CDR3 nucleotides are TGTGCTAGCAGCTTAATGTTCCTCAAGAGCGGGAGGAGGTCCTACAATGAGCAGTTCTTC. Protein product: CASSLMFLKSGRRSYNEQFF.

The V and J genes are TRBV27 and TRBJ1-5; weak D call: TRBD1 (5 bases). This CDR3 comprises 13 residues. Trimming shortened V by 5 bases and J by 4 bases, and 9 bases separated the two germline ends. CDR1 is MNHEY, CDR2 SMNVEV, per germline (reference sequence). In DNA form, the CDR3 reads TGTGCCAGCAGTAAACGGACAAATCAGCCCCAGCATTTT. It encodes CASSKRTNQPQHF.